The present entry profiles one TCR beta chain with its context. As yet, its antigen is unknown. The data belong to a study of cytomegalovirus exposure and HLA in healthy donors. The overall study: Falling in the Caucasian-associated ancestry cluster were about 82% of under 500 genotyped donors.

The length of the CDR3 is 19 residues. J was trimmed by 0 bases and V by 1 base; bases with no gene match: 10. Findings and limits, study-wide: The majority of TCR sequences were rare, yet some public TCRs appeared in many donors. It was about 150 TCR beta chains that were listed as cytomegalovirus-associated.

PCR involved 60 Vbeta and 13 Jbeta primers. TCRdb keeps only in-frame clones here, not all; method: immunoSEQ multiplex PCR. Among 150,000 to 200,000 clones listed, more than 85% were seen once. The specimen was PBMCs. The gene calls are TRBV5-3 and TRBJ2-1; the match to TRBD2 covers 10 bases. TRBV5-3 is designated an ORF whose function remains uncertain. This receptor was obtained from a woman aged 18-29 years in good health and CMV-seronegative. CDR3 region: CARSLSLGKREGSYNEQFF. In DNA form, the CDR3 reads TGTGCCAGAAGCTTGAGCCTCGGAAAGCGGGAGGGCTCCTACAATGAGCAGTTCTTC.